This T cell receptor beta chain was recorded in a study of PD-1 blockade in classical Hodgkin lymphoma. Time point of the sample: cycle 4 day 1 (C4D1), after less than seven weeks of nivolumab. Each patient relapsed following autologous stem cell transplantation, and prior brentuximab vedotin exposure differed. Data came from immunoSEQ multiplex PCR; TCRdb stores just in-frame clones and leaves some out. The data contain over 60,000 clones, more than 90% of them singletons. This clone was seen only once. Sequencing used peripheral blood mononuclear cells (PBMCs), obtained before the fourth cycle of nivolumab. The sequence came from a human donor with classical Hodgkin lymphoma.

CDR3 residues: CASSLDVYGYTF. Written as DNA, the CDR3 is TGTGCCAGCAGCTTAGATGTCTATGGCTACACCTTC. The gene calls are TRBV7-9 and TRBJ1-2; D remains unclear. The CDR3 is 12 residues long. Trimming took off 1 base at V and 4 bases at J, with 4 bases between the two ends. Germline values: CDR1 SEHNR, CDR2 FQNEAQ (reference sequence).